This TCR beta chain was profiled in a study of shared clonotypes between healthy human individuals. General study findings and limits: Naive CD4 clonotype sharing across a few donors was around 5.5%.

A note on this clone: Antigen: not known.

Deep was the level at which the assay was run. Sequenced by immunoSEQ multiplex PCR; TCRdb stores in-frame clones only, minus some. The sample yields roughly 2.2 million clones, 80% to 95% seen once. The sequenced material came from naive CD4+ T cells from PBMCs. The subset denotes: CD45RA+ positively selected. This TCR came from a man aged 18 to 35 in good health. Some clones in this sample may be carry-over from other donors' samples.

CDR3 sequence reads: CASSPAEPRGYTF. In nucleotides, the CDR3 is TGTGCCAGCAGCCCCGCAGAACCTCGGGGCTACACCTTC. This chain links TRBV28 with TRBJ1-2, with no clear D. The germline V gene has CDR1 MDHEN and CDR2 SYDVKM. CDR3 length: 13 amino acids. V was shortened by 6 bases and J by 8 bases, with 16 bases between the two germline ends.